Presented here are 30 T cell receptor beta chains from one specimen sequenced in a study of identical twins. A single record per CDR3 protein comes from TCRdb applying MiXCR to the 5' RACE reads. The sample lists over 200,000 distinct CDR3 sequences; 5.5% to 7.5% were seen once. The same data also went into a second study, on T cells expressing NK-cell markers.

The material sequenced was CD8+ T cells sorted from blood. All receptors come from a woman aged 18-30 years in good health.

Only a few counts were recorded for this clonotype. CDR3 sequence: CASSLDSWEQYF. DNA for the CDR3: TGTGCCAGCAGCTTGGACAGTTGGGAGCAGTACTTC. The chain employs TRBV5-5 and TRBJ2-7; D is undetermined. The CDR3 runs to 12 residues. Trimming took off 0 bases at V and 7 bases at J, with 8 bases between the two ends. Germline V lookup: CDR1 SGHKS, CDR2 YYEKEE (reference sequence). Full variable domain (missing parts from reference TRBV5-5 and TRBJ2-7): DAGVTQSPTHLIKTRGQQVTLRCSPISGHKSVSWYQQVLGQGPQFIFQYYEKEERGRGNFPDRFSARQFPNYSSELNVNALLLGDSALYLCASSLDSWEQYFGPGTRLTVT.

This clonotype has a count of ten or more. The CDR3 reads CASSYGWGTEAFF. The CDR3 coding sequence is TGTGCCAGCAGTTACGGTTGGGGCACTGAAGCTTTCTTT. This chain connects TRBV6-5 to TRBJ1-1; no firm D call. V dropped 2 bases and J dropped 4 bases, with 8 bases sitting between them. Germline CDR1 and CDR2: MNHEY and SVGAGI. The CDR3 is made up of 13 amino acids.

This clonotype came up a few times. The rearrangement links TRBV3-1 to TRBJ2-2; perhaps TRBD2 as D (6 bases). The germline gives CDR1 LGHDT, CDR2 YNNKEL (reference sequence). The CDR3 extends over 14 amino acids. Trimming shortened V by 1 base and J by 7 bases, and 10 bases separated the two germline ends. This CDR3 reads CASSQVGGLGELFF. CDR3 nucleotides: TGTGCCAGCAGCCAAGTGGGGGGTCTCGGGGAGCTGTTTTTT.

This clonotype was counted ten times or more. The rearrangement uses TRBV5-1 and TRBJ2-3; D call uncertain. The V gene lost 1 base and the J gene lost 3 bases, with 3 bases spanning the gap. The germline gives CDR1 SGHRS, CDR2 YFSETQ. The CDR3 is made up of 12 amino acids. The CDR3 loop reads CASSLYTDTQYF. The CDR3 DNA follows: TGCGCCAGCAGCTTGTATACAGATACGCAGTATTTT.

The table lists this clonotype with many counts. The rearrangement joins TRBV7-2 to TRBJ1-4; D gene uncertain. Germline V gene lookup returns CDR1 SGHTA and CDR2 FQGNSA. This CDR3 has 14 amino acids. V lost 5 bases and J lost 4, with 11 bases in between. The CDR3 nucleotides are TGTGCCAGCAGCCCAACCGGCAGTAATGAAAAACTGTTTTTT. It specifies CASSPTGSNEKLFF. The full variable domain, with the rest looked up from reference TRBV7-2 and TRBJ1-4, is GAGVSQSPSNKVTEKGKDVELRCDPISGHTALYWYRQSLGQGLEFLIYFQGNSAPDKSGLPSDRFSAERTGGSVSTLTIQRTQQEDSAVYLCASSPTGSNEKLFFGSGTQLSVL.

Only a few counts were recorded for this clonotype. The chain couples TRBV6-5 to TRBJ2-2, with a tentative D call TRBD1 (5 bases). The CDR3 runs to 18 residues. Germline V gene lookup returns CDR1 MNHEY and CDR2 SVGAGI. Between the trimmed V and J ends, which lost 4 bases and 2 bases, there was a span of 20 bases. The CDR3 DNA is TGTGCCAGCAGTTCCTACCCTGAAGGGGTCGCCAACACCGGGGAGCTGTTTTTT. Its translation: CASSSYPEGVANTGELFF.

The DNA for the CDR3 is TGTGCCAGCAGCGGCACCCCAAAACAGGGGCCTGACTATGGCTACACCTTC. Protein product: CASSGTPKQGPDYGYTF. The gene calls are TRBV7-9 and TRBJ1-2; 7 bases are a match to TRBD1. The CDR3 runs to 17 residues. Germline loops: CDR1 SEHNR, CDR2 FQNEAQ (reference sequence). J was trimmed by 3 bases and V by 5 bases; bases with no gene match: 15. Drawing the rest from reference TRBV7-9 and TRBJ1-2, the complete variable domain is DTGVSQNPRHKITKRGQNVTFRCDPISEHNRLYWYRQTLGQGPEFLTYFQNEAQLEKSRLLSDRFSAERPKGSFSTLEIQRTEQGDSAMYLCASSGTPKQGPDYGYTFGSGTRLTVV.

This clonotype occurred many times. The rearrangement joins TRBV6-2 or TRBV6-3 to TRBJ1-1; 9 nucleotides match TRBD1. V was pared by 4 bases and J by 5 bases, with 5 bases of the junction left unmatched. Germline V lookup: CDR1 MNHEY, CDR2 SVGEGT. The CDR3 is 14 residues long. CDR3 in DNA: TGTGCCAGCAGTTCGACAGGGGGGAGGACTGAAGCTTTCTTT. Encoded protein: CASSSTGGRTEAFF.

This clonotype was seen a few times. The genes are TRBV2 and TRBJ2-1, with D maybe TRBD2 (6 bases). CDR1 and CDR2 from the germline V gene are SNHLY and FYNNEI. This CDR3 is 15 amino acids long. Trimming removed 9 bases at V and 0 bases at J, with 15 bases between. The CDR3 loop is CASIAEAFSYNEQFF. The DNA for the CDR3 is TGTGCCAGTATAGCGGAGGCCTTCTCCTACAATGAGCAGTTCTTC.

This clonotype was seen more than once but under ten times. The gene calls are TRBV28 and TRBJ2-7; tentative D call: TRBD1 (6 bases). Germline CDR1 and CDR2: MDHEN and SYDVKM. The CDR3 is 14 residues long. The V end was cut by 4 bases, the J end by 4 bases, with 14 bases between. The CDR3 region is CASSSRTVRYEQYF. In nucleotides, the CDR3 is TGTGCCAGCAGTTCACGGACAGTGAGATACGAGCAGTACTTC.

The chain combines TRBV27 with TRBJ2-7; D is possibly TRBD2 (5 bases). Germline-derived CDR1 and CDR2 are MNHEY and SMNVEV (reference sequence). Trimming shortened V by 6 bases and J by 10 bases, and 25 bases separated the two germline ends. The CDR3 contains 15 residues. The CDR3 DNA reads as TGTGCCAGCAGCCAAGGGCTCCGGGATCCGAAGGGACAGTACTTC. This translates into CASSQGLRDPKGQYF.

The CDR3: CASGGGEDTQYF. DNA of the CDR3: TGTGCCAGCGGCGGAGGCGAGGATACGCAGTATTTT. The chain carries TRBV13 and TRBJ2-3; D is possibly TRBD2 (5 bases). Trimming cost V 8 bases and J 6 bases, with 12 bases left between them. Germline CDR1 and CDR2: PRHDT and FYEKMQ (reference sequence). The CDR3 sequence is 12 residues long.

This chain links TRBV12-3 or TRBV12-4 with TRBJ1-1, with TRBD1 as a possible D gene (5 bases). The CDR3 covers 12 residues. V lost 8 bases to trimming and J lost 5 bases, with 12 bases between them. The CDR3 here is CASGGGKTEAFF. CDR3 nucleotide sequence: TGTGCCAGCGGGGGGGGGAAAACTGAAGCTTTCTTT.

This clonotype was recorded at least ten times. The V and J genes are TRBV11-1 and TRBJ2-1; perhaps TRBD2 as D (5 bases). The germline V and J ends were trimmed by 4 bases and 3 bases, with 22 bases remaining between them. The germline CDR1 and CDR2 sequences are SGHAT and FQDESV (reference sequence). The CDR3 covers 18 residues. The CDR3 nucleotides are TGTGCCAGCAGCTCGAATTCTGTCGGGGTGGGTAGCTACAATGAGCAGTTCTTC. Translated, it gives CASSSNSVGVGSYNEQFF.

This chain connects TRBV29-1 to TRBJ2-2, with D perhaps TRBD1 or TRBD2 (7 bases each). CDR1 and CDR2 from the germline V gene are SQVTM and ANQGSEA. The CDR3 is 18 residues long. Trimming stripped 5 bases from V and 4 bases from J, with 26 bases between. The CDR3, as DNA: TGCAGCGTTAGGGGGGGACAGCTCCAGGTTGCGGGCACCGGGGAGCTGTTTTTT. Its protein is CSVRGGQLQVAGTGELFF.

The chain has TRBV6-5 and TRBJ2-5, with 7 bases matching TRBD1. The CDR3 covers 14 residues. Germline V gives CDR1 MNHEY, CDR2 SVGAGI. The V gene end was trimmed by 2 bases and the J gene end by 3 bases; junction bases not matched to a gene: 3. CDR3 bases: TGTGCCAGCAGTTACACCCAGGGGGAAGAGACCCAGTACTTC. Translating it yields CASSYTQGEETQYF.

This sequence joins TRBV29-1 and TRBJ2-6; 10 nucleotides agree with TRBD1. The CDR3 loop spans 16 amino acids. CDR1 and CDR2 from the germline V gene are SQVTM and ANQGSEA. Unmatched junction bases numbered 4, after V lost 5 bases and J lost 0 bases. The CDR3 loop reads CSVWGTGDSGANVLTF. Here the CDR3 DNA reads TGCAGCGTTTGGGGGACAGGGGACTCTGGGGCCAACGTCCTGACTTTC. The variable domain in full, with the rest retrieved from reference TRBV29-1 and TRBJ2-6, is SAVISQKPSRDICQRGTSLTIQCQVDSQVTMMFWYRQQPGQSLTLIATANQGSEATYESGFVIDKFPISRPNLTFSTLTVSNMSPEDSSIYLCSVWGTGDSGANVLTFGAGSRLTVL.

This clonotype was observed a few times. The chain has TRBV19 and TRBJ1-2; the D is unclear. The germline CDR1 and CDR2 sequences are LNHDA and SQIVND (reference sequence). V lost 6 bases and J lost 4, with 9 bases in between. The CDR3 has 12 residues. The CDR3 coding sequence is TGTGCCAGTAGCATGGACCTCTATGGCTACACCTTC. Its protein product is CASSMDLYGYTF.

This clonotype was found a few times. The J gene is TRBJ2-7, the V gene TRBV28; possible D gene TRBD2, 6 bases. The V gene lost 6 bases and the J gene lost 0 bases, with 15 bases spanning the gap. The CDR3 runs 15 residues. Germline lookup yields CDR1 MDHEN and CDR2 SYDVKM. This CDR3 is CASRLNRDSSYEQYF. The CDR3 DNA is TGTGCCAGCAGGTTGAATAGGGACTCCTCCTACGAGCAGTACTTC.

This clonotype has more than one count but fewer than ten. The J gene is TRBJ1-4, the V gene TRBV28; unclear D gene. The germline V gene encodes CDR1 MDHEN and CDR2 SYDVKM. This CDR3 is 18 amino acids long. Trimming took off 7 bases at V and 0 bases at J, with 21 bases between the two ends. This chain's CDR3 is CASTGGSSTYATNEKLFF. The CDR3 DNA follows: TGTGCCAGCACCGGAGGAAGCTCGACCTATGCAACTAATGAAAAACTGTTTTTT.

This clonotype was counted a few times. The chain combines TRBV3-1 with TRBJ2-7; D not certain. In germline, CDR1 is LGHDT, CDR2 YNNKEL (reference sequence). Deletions cut 6 bases from V and 6 bases from J, with 18 bases between. This CDR3 contains 14 residues. The CDR3 spells CASRPDRYPAEQYF. The CDR3, as DNA: TGTGCCAGCAGGCCGGATCGCTACCCCGCCGAGCAGTACTTC.

The sample holds a few counts of this clonotype. The V gene is TRBV7-9, the J gene TRBJ1-2; 7 bases match TRBD1. This CDR3 has 15 residues. The germline V gene has CDR1 SEHNR and CDR2 FQNEAQ (reference sequence). J lost 3 bases, V lost 4 bases, and 8 bases had no gene match. The CDR3 coding sequence is TGTGCCAGCAGCTCAGGCGGACAGGCATACTATGGCTACACCTTC. This encodes CASSSGGQAYYGYTF.

This clonotype was counted only a few times. This chain joins TRBV9 and TRBJ2-3, with a tentative D call TRBD2 (5 bases). V dropped 2 bases and J dropped 6 bases, with 16 bases sitting between them. The length of the CDR3 is 15 residues. Looked up from germline, CDR1 is SGDLS and CDR2 is YYNGEE. CDR3 residues: CASSVEGAVYDTQYF. The CDR3 DNA reads as TGTGCCAGCAGCGTTGAGGGAGCGGTCTATGATACGCAGTATTTT.

The genes are TRBV21-1 and TRBJ2-7; the table's D call, TRBD2, was not checked against the DNA. TRBV21-1 is an annotated pseudogene. This CDR3 is built from 16 residues. DNA for the CDR3: TGTGCCAGCAGCAAAAGGGGACTAGCGGGATACCACGAGCAGTACTTC. Amino acid sequence: CASSKRGLAGYHEQYF.

This clonotype was counted a few times. This sequence joins TRBV5-8 and TRBJ2-7; D is unclear. This CDR3 has 12 residues. Between the trimmed V and J ends, which lost 0 bases and 10 bases, there was a span of 11 bases. The germline CDR1 and CDR2 sequences are SGHTS and YDEGEE. The CDR3 nucleotides read TGTGCCAGCAGCTTGGAGGTCAATCGACAGTACTTC. Residues: CASSLEVNRQYF.

This clonotype was detected many times. The chain carries TRBV20-1 and TRBJ2-7; TRBD2 is a possible D gene (6 bases). V lost 3 bases and J 4 bases, leaving 7 bases between the germline ends. The CDR3 is 11 amino acids. CDR1 DFQATT and CDR2 SNEGSKA come from the germline V gene (reference sequence). The DNA of the CDR3 is TGCAGTGCTAGGGCGGGATACGAGCAGTACTTC. Its translation is CSARAGYEQYF.

This chain connects TRBV29-1 to TRBJ2-1; perhaps D is TRBD1 or TRBD2 (5 bases each). Germline-derived CDR1 and CDR2 are SQVTM and ANQGSEA. V was clipped by 2 bases and J by 6 bases, with 14 bases between them. This CDR3 has 14 residues. For the CDR3, the DNA is TGCAGCGTTGAAAAAAGGGACCTGGGCAATGAGCAGTTCTTC. Its translation is CSVEKRDLGNEQFF.

The rearrangement joins TRBV24-1 to TRBJ1-1; D is perhaps TRBD1 (5 bases). The CDR3 runs to 14 residues. In germline, CDR1 is KGHDR, CDR2 SFDVKD. The V gene lost 1 base and the J gene lost 3 bases, with 8 bases spanning the gap. As DNA, the CDR3 is TGTGCCACCAGTGATTTTTTGGGGGACACTGAAGCTTTCTTT. Translated: CATSDFLGDTEAFF.

V and J are TRBV25-1 and TRBJ2-1, with 7 positions matching TRBD1. CDR3 length: 14 residues. Germline CDR1 is MGHDK and CDR2 is SYGVNS. V shed 7 bases and J 3 bases; nucleotides not matched to a gene: 6. The DNA of the CDR3 is TGTGCCAGCATAGGGGGACAGAACTACAATGAGCAGTTCTTC. Translated: CASIGGQNYNEQFF.

At least ten counts were recorded for this clonotype. This sequence joins TRBV6-5 and TRBJ1-1; D remains unclear. Trimming took off 0 bases at V and 1 base at J, with 15 bases between the two ends. Germline values: CDR1 MNHEY, CDR2 SVGAGI. The length of the CDR3 is 17 residues. CDR3 nucleotides: TGTGCCAGCAGTTACTCGATACCCCCGGGCCGGAACACTGAAGCTTTCTTT. Residues: CASSYSIPPGRNTEAFF.